These 14 T cell receptor beta chains originate from one sample sequenced in a study of cytomegalovirus exposure and HLA in healthy donors. Amplification used 60 Vbeta primers and 13 Jbeta primers. Sequencing was performed with immunoSEQ multiplex PCR; in TCRdb, only in-frame clones are kept and a portion is missing. The sample records fewer than 150,000 clones, around 76% being singletons. Material: PBMCs. Receptor source: a man between 18 and 35 years old in good health and CMV-seronegative.

The chain couples TRBV10-3 to TRBJ1-4; 9 bases fit TRBD1. The CDR3 contains 15 residues. Germline loops: CDR1 ENHRY, CDR2 SYGVKD. Unmatched junction bases numbered 8, after V lost 10 bases and J lost 2 bases. CDR3 sequence: CATSSGTGTNEKLFF. CDR3 in DNA: TGTGCCACCAGCTCTGGGACAGGGACTAATGAAAAACTGTTTTTT.

The gene calls are TRBV7-3 and TRBJ2-4; possibly TRBD1 for D (5 bases). The CDR3 sequence is 16 residues long. Germline V lookup: CDR1 SGHTA, CDR2 FQGTGA. The V gene lost 3 bases and the J gene lost 8 bases, with 20 bases spanning the gap. CDR3 nucleotides: TGTGCCAGCAGCTTGGGGCAGCCAGCAAAAGGGGACATTCAGTACTTC. The encoded protein is CASSLGQPAKGDIQYF.

This clone was observed a few times. The chain is built from TRBV29-1 and TRBJ2-4; no clear D. The germline V and J ends were trimmed by 7 bases and 5 bases, with 9 bases remaining between them. Germline lookup yields CDR1 SQVTM and CDR2 ANQGSEA. The CDR3 length is 11 residues. DNA for the CDR3: TGCAGCGGCGCGTCTGAAAACATTCAGTACTTC. As protein: CSGASENIQYF.

CDR3 nucleotide sequence: TGTGCCAGCAGCGCCGCAGCGGTTGCCCCCTACGAGCAGTACTTC. Translation gives CASSAAAVAPYEQYF. V is TRBV5-4 and J is TRBJ2-7; D perhaps matches TRBD2 (5 bases). The CDR3 spans 15 residues. The ends were cut back, 4 bases at V and 2 bases at J, with 16 bases in the middle. Germline V gene lookup returns CDR1 SGHNT and CDR2 YYREEE (reference sequence).

The chain couples TRBV27 to TRBJ2-7, with 8 positions matching TRBD1. Germline CDR1 reads MNHEY; CDR2 reads SMNVEV (reference sequence). The CDR3 runs to 17 residues. V shed 3 bases and J 0 bases; nucleotides not matched to a gene: 10. The CDR3: CASSLGLRTGSSYEQYF. CDR3 nucleotide sequence: TGTGCCAGCAGTTTGGGCCTGAGGACAGGGAGCTCCTACGAGCAGTACTTC.

This clone was recorded once. The chain recombines TRBV27 with TRBJ1-4, with unresolved D. This CDR3 comprises 15 residues. Germline V gives CDR1 MNHEY, CDR2 SMNVEV (reference sequence). Trimming removed 2 bases at V and 4 bases at J, with 11 bases between. This CDR3 reads CASSLRGFGNEKLFF. The CDR3 coding sequence is TGTGCCAGCAGTTTACGGGGTTTTGGTAATGAAAAACTGTTTTTT. The full variable domain, its missing parts supplied by reference TRBV27 and TRBJ1-4, is EAQVTQNPRYLITVTGKKLTVTCSQNMNHEYMSWYRQDPGLGLRQIYYSMNVEVTDKGDVPEGYKVSRKEKRNFPLILESPSPNQTSLYFCASSLRGFGNEKLFFGSGTQLSVL.

About this clone: The sample carries other DNA sequences with the same CDR3. The rearrangement uses TRBV5-4 and TRBJ2-1, with 9 bases identical to TRBD2. With 0 bases clipped from V and 3 bases from J, the junction kept 4 bases outside the gene matches. The CDR3 runs to 16 residues. Germline V gives CDR1 SGHNT, CDR2 YYREEE (reference sequence). The CDR3 nucleotides read TGTGCCAGCAGCTTGGAACTAGCGGGTGTCTACAATGAGCAGTTCTTC. It codes for CASSLELAGVYNEQFF.

About this clone itself: Other DNA sequences in the sample encode the same CDR3. The rearrangement joins TRBV5-6 to TRBJ2-7; 11 bases line up with TRBD2. The V and J ends lost 3 bases and 4 bases, in that order; junction bases with no gene match: 6. Per the germline V gene, CDR1 is SGHDT and CDR2 is YYEEEE. The CDR3 runs to 15 residues. CDR3 sequence: CASSSIAGGAYEQYF. CDR3 bases: TGTGCCAGCAGCTCTATAGCGGGGGGGGCTTACGAGCAGTACTTC.

The V and J genes are TRBV1 and TRBJ2-5; the table assigns TRBD1, which was not confirmed against the DNA. TRBV1 is a pseudogene locus. The CDR3 sequence is 15 residues long. The CDR3 coding sequence is TGCACCAGCAGCCACAACAGGGCAGGGGCAGAGACCCAGTACTTC. The encoded protein is CTSSHNRAGAETQYF.

The V and J genes are TRBV19 and TRBJ2-3; maybe TRBD2 (6 bases). Germline assignment: CDR1 LNHDA and CDR2 SQIVND (reference sequence). The CDR3 has 15 residues. The V and J ends lost 5 bases and 4 bases respectively, with 16 bases between them. The CDR3 bases are TGTGCCAGTAGTTTGTTCGGCGGGATGGCAGATACGCAGTATTTT. Translation gives CASSLFGGMADTQYF. The variable domain in full, with the rest retrieved from reference TRBV19 and TRBJ2-3, is DGGITQSPKYLFRKEGQNVTLSCEQNLNHDAMYWYRQDPGQGLRLIYYSQIVNDFQKGDIAEGYSVSREKKESFPLTVTSAQKNPTAFYLCASSLFGGMADTQYFGPGTRLTVL.

This sequence joins TRBV19 and TRBJ2-7, with 7 bases that match TRBD1. The V gene end was trimmed by 3 bases and the J gene end by 7 bases; junction bases not matched to a gene: 9. The CDR3 contains 14 residues. Germline V gene sequence: CDR1 LNHDA, CDR2 SQIVND (reference sequence). The CDR3 region has the DNA TGTGCCAGTAGTATCCTGACAGGGAGATCTGAGCAGTACTTC. Its translation is CASSILTGRSEQYF.

Of note for this clone: The junction does not match germline at one end; this may be a read error. The rearrangement joins TRBV30 to TRBJ2-7; the D gene is possibly TRBD2 (5 bases). Looked up from germline, CDR1 is GTSNPN and CDR2 is SVGIG (reference sequence). This CDR3 contains 14 residues. This chain's CDR3 is CAWSAGLYSYEQHF. As DNA, the CDR3 is TGTGCCTGGAGTGCCGGACTGTACTCCTACGAGCAGCACTTC.

The V and J genes are TRBV7-9 and TRBJ2-3, with 9 bases lining up with TRBD1. Germline V gene data show CDR1 as SEHNR and CDR2 as FQNEAQ (reference sequence). V shed 5 bases, J shed 2 bases, and the junction held 5 bases outside the gene matches. The CDR3 sequence is 15 residues long. CDR3 nucleotides: TGTGCCAGCAGCCGTACAGGGGGCCTCACAGATACGCAGTATTTT. Translation: CASSRTGGLTDTQYF.

The chain links TRBV28 to TRBJ1-2; D is perhaps TRBD1 (6 bases). Trimming pared 6 bases from V and 8 bases from J, leaving 19 bases between. This CDR3 has 14 amino acids. The germline V gene has CDR1 MDHEN and CDR2 SYDVKM. CDR3 loop: CASRTDRNPSGYTF. In DNA, the CDR3 is TGTGCCAGCAGGACTGACAGGAACCCTTCCGGCTACACCTTC.